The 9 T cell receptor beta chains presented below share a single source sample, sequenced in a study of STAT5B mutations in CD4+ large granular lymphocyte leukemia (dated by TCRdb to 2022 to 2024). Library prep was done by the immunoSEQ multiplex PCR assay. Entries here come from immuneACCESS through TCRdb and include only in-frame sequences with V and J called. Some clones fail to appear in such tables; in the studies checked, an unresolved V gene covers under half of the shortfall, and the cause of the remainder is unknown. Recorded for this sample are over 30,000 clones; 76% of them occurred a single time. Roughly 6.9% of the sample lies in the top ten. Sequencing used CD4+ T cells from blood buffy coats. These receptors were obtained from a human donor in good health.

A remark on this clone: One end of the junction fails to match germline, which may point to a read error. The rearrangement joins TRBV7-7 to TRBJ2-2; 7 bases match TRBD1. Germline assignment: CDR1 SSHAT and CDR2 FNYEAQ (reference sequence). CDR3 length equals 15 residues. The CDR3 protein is CASSDRQGGTGELFF. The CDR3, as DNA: TGTGCTAGCAGCGACCGACAGGGCGGCACCGGGGAGCTGTTTTTT. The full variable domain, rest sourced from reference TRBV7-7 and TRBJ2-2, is GAGVSQSPRYKVTKRGQDVTLRCDPISSHATLYWYQQALGQGPEFLTYFNYEAQPDKSGLPSDRFSAERPEGSISTLTIQRTEQRDSAMYRCASSDRQGGTGELFFGEGSRLTVL.

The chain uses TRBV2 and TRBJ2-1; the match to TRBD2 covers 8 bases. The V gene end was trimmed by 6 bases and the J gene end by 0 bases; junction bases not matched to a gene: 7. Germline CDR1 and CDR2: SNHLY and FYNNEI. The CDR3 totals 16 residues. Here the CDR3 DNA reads TGTGCCAGCAGATCAGCGGGAGTTAGCTCCTACAATGAGCAGTTCTTC. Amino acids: CASRSAGVSSYNEQFF.

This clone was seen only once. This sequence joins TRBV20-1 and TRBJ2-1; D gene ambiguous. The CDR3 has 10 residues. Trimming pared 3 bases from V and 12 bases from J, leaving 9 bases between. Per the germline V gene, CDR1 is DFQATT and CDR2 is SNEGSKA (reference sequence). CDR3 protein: CSASVTMQFF. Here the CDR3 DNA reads TGCAGTGCTAGTGTAACGATGCAGTTCTTC.

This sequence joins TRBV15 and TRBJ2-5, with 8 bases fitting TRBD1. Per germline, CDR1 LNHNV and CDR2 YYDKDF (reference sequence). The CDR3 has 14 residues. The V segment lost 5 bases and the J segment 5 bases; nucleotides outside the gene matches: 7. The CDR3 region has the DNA TGTGCCACCAGCCGCCAGGGGGCCGGGGAGACCCAGTACTTC. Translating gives CATSRQGAGETQYF.

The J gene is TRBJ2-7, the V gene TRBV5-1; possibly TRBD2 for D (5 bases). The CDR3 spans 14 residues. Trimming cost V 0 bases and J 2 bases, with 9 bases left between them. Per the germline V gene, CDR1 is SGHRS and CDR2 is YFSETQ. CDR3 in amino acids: CASSLALAPYEQYF. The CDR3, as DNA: TGCGCCAGCAGCTTGGCCTTAGCGCCCTACGAGCAGTACTTC. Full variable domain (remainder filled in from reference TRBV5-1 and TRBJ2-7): KAGVTQTPRYLIKTRGQQVTLSCSPISGHRSVSWYQQTPGQGLQFLFEYFSETQRNKGNFPGRFSGRQFSNSRSEMNVSTLELGDSALYLCASSLALAPYEQYFGPGTRLTVT.

The CDR3 region is CASSSLTTGYEQYF. The CDR3 nucleotides read TGTGCCAGCAGCTCCCTTACCACGGGCTACGAGCAGTACTTC. The chain combines TRBV7-8 with TRBJ2-7; D not resolved. CDR1 and CDR2 from the germline V gene are SGHVS and FQNEAQ. V gave up 4 bases and J gave up 3 bases, with 13 bases separating them. CDR3 length: 14 amino acids.

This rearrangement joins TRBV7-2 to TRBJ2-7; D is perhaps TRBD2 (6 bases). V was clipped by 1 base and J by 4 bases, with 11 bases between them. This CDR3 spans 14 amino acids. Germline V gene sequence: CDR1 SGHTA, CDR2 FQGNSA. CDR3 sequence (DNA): TGTGCCAGCAGCTTAGGTAGAGGGAGGTACGAGCAGTACTTC. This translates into CASSLGRGRYEQYF.

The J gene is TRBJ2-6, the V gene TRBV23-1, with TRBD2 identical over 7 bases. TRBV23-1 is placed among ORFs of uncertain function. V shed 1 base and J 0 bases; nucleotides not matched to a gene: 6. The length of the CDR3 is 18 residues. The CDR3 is CASSQLPGGNSGANVLTF. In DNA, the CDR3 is TGCGCCAGCAGTCAATTACCGGGAGGAAACTCTGGGGCCAACGTCCTGACTTTC.

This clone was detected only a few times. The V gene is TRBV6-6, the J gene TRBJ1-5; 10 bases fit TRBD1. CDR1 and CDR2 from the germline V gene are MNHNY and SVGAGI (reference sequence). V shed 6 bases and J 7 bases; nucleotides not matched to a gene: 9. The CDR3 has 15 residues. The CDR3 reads CASSNGDRGRQPQHF. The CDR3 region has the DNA TGTGCCAGCAGCAATGGGGACAGGGGAAGACAGCCCCAGCATTTT.